This record concerns one T cell receptor (beta chain) sequence. Methods used by the authors: The assay estimated nucleated cells by amplifying reference gene primers. Clones were read by immunoSEQ multiplex PCR, and TCRdb kept only the in-frame ones, dropping some. V and J calls and clone size follow that table, whereas D and trimming were derived from the DNA. Among 280,000 or so clones listed, around 91% were seen once. The data are from a study of blood T cell repertoires in COVID-19. The wider study: COVID-19 samples, acute and convalescent, were from the United States, Italy and Spain. PBMCs, B-cell-depleted T cells, or T cells provided the cDNA or gDNA that made up the material.

V gave up 1 base and J gave up 6 bases, with 15 bases separating them. The CDR3 extends over 15 amino acids. The germline V gene encodes CDR1 SGHDN and CDR2 FVKESK. Cohort assignment relied on participant-reported clinical history. This chain uses TRBV14 with TRBJ1-2; D not resolved. The specimen sequenced was PBMCs or T cells enriched from blood (not recorded which). This clonotype originated in a woman under 30 with acute COVID-19. The CDR3 here is CASSQASGRANGYTF. CDR3 nucleotides: TGTGCCAGCAGCCAAGCCTCGGGGAGGGCGAATGGCTACACCTTC.